This T cell receptor (beta chain) was found in a study of T cell clones after liver transplantation (dated by TCRdb to the late 2010s). Regarding the study in general: Samples were obtained from ITN030ST, a randomized trial in which withdrawal of immunosuppression was attempted within 2 years of liver transplantation. Until randomization at 12-24 months post-transplant, subjects were given standard immunosuppression, with no induction therapy. Blood samples were collected pre-transplant, then pre-randomization ahead of withdrawal, and finally post-randomization once withdrawal had either been completed or failed. Third party-reactive TCRbeta sequences from pre-transplant MLRs were also identified as an antigen-independent comparator for donor-reactive sequences. Of the eight recipients, a few were HCV-positive, while the remaining recipients had been transplanted for non-autoimmune, non-viral indications. Of the 8 liver transplant recipients making up the studied cohort, 3 were classified as tolerant and 5 as non-tolerant. Donor-reactive T cell clones were identified by TCRbeta sequencing after a pre-transplant mixed lymphocyte reaction and then tracked in post-transplant blood. Tolerance meant complete immunosuppression withdrawal for at least one year without liver enzymes rising beyond twice the upper limit of normal. The full study reports these points: When repertoire turnover was taken into account, detection of donor-reactive sequences was significantly reduced in 7 of 8 subjects for CD4 and in 8 of 8 subjects for CD8. A significant post-transplant decrease in circulating donor-reactive CD4 TCRbeta sequences was observed in most of the 8 subjects, irrespective of tolerance or HCV status. In two subjects, low numbers of available donor cells limited the measurable donor-reactive repertoire. Without allograft tissue specimens, donor-reactive T cells may have migrated into the graft rather than being deleted. Donor-reactive sequences decreased more than third party-reactive sequences, which suggests partial antigen-specific deletion that was not related to withdrawal success. Conclusions were preliminary, limited by small, heterogeneous patient numbers and non-standardized post-transplant time points.

Unstimulated PBMCs, after thawing, were stained for CD3, CD4 and CD8 and then FACS-sorted into CD3+CD4+ and CD3+CD8+ populations. All 8 studied subjects were randomized to immunosuppression withdrawal. The Qiagen DNeasy Blood and Tissue Kit was used for isolation of genomic DNA. On this clone: Its cognate antigen has yet to be identified. Base qualities are not at hand, and no much larger clone is one base apart.

Using immunoSEQ, frozen genomic DNA was subjected to high-throughput TCRbeta CDR3 sequencing, a process that included PCR amplification, mapping, bias correction and internal controls. Per the source publication's procedure: Only productive rearrangements were retained, with each unique TCRbeta sequence defined by its CDR3 nucleotide sequence together with its V and J gene. Donor-reactive sequences required at least 5-fold expansion in CFSE-low cells versus unstimulated pre-transplant cells and at least 0.01% frequency. Minimum frequency thresholds were set for each subject on the basis of the unstimulated sample with the lowest template count, so that a detection power of at least 90% was ensured. Jensen-Shannon divergence between the top 1000 TCRbeta sequences after and before transplant was used to measure repertoire turnover. Two-sided Fisher's exact tests were used to test for changes in the detection of donor-reactive sequences. In TCRdb, the immuneACCESS table is reduced to in-frame sequences with V and J assigned. These tables do not hold every clone; where another copy was compared, an unresolved V gene accounts for under half, and the others remain unexplained. V and J calls and clone size are copied from that table; D and trimming were computed from the DNA. Counted in this sample were approximately 50,000 clones; 65% to 80% of them appeared once. 7.5% to 10% of the sample comes from the top ten.

The junction carries 12 bases between V and J, which are trimmed by 4 bases and 9 bases respectively. The germline V gene (reference sequence) specifies MNHNY as CDR1 and SVGAGI as CDR2. Taken from cysteine to phenylalanine, the CDR3 has 12 residues. This entry keeps only the CDR3 DNA: 36 bases, framed from base 1. The clonotype originates from a human patient who received a liver transplant. The graft donor may be the source of some T cells after a transplant. Recombination joined TRBV6-6 with TRBJ2-5, with an unclear D gene assignment. Sequencing used CD4+ T cells from blood, obtained around 54 months after liver transplant. The DNA sequence is TGTGCCAGCAGTTTAGTCCAACGAGCCCAGTACTTC. Translated, this is CASSLVQRAQYF.